The T cell receptor (beta chain) under discussion was sequenced for a study of technical replicates of blood from a handful of donors. After removal of 3 bases from V and 3 bases from J, the junction contained 11 bases not matched to a gene. This CDR3 spans 16 amino acids. Per the germline V gene, CDR1 is LGHNA and CDR2 is YNFKEQ. Some clones are missing from TCRdb's copy, which holds only in-frame ones; the method was immunoSEQ multiplex PCR. The sample carries 40,000 to 60,000 clones, around 83% recorded once. The rearrangement uses TRBV4-2 and TRBJ2-7; the match to TRBD1 covers 7 bases. The sample taken for sequencing was PBMCs. The clonotype originates from a human donor in good health. Some clones in this sample may be carry-over from other donors' samples. CDR3 sequence: CASSHSEGASLYEQYF. In nucleotides, the CDR3 is TGTGCCAGCAGCCATTCCGAGGGGGCTTCACTCTACGAGCAGTACTTC.